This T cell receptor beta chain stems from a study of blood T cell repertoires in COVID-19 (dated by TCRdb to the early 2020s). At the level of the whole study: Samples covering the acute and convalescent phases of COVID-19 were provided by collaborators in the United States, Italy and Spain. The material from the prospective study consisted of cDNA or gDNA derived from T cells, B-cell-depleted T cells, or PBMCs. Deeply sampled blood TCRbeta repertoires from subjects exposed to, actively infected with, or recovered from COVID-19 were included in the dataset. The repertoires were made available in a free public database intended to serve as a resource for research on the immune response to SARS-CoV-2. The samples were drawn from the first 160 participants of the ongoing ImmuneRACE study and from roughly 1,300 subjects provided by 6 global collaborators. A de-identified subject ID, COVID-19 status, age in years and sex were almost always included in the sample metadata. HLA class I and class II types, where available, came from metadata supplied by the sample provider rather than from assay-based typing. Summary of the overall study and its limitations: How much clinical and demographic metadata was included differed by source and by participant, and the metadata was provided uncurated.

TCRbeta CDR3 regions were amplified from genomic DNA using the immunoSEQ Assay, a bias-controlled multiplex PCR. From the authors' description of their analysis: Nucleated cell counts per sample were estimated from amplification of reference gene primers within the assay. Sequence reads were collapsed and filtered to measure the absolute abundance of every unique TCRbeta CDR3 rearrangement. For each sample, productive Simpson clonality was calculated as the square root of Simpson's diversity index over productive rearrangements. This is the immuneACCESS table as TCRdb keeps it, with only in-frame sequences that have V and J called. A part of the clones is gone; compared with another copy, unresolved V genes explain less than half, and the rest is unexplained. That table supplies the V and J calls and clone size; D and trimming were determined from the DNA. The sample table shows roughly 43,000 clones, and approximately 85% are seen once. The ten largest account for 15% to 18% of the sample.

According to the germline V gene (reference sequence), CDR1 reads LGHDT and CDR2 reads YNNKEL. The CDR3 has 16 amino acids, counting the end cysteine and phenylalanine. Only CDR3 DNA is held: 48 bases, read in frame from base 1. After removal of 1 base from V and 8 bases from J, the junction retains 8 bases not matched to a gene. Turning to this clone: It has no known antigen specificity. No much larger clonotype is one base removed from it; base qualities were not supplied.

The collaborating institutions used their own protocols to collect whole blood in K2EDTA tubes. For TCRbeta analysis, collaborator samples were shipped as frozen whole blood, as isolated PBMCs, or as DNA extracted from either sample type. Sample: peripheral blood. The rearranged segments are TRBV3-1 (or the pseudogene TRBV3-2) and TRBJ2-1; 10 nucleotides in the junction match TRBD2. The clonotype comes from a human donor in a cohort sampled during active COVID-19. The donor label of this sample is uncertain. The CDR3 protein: CASSQGALAGVYEQFF. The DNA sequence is TGTGCCAGCAGCCAAGGAGCCCTAGCGGGGGTCTATGAGCAGTTCTTC.